This is a list of T cell receptor beta chains from one sample in a study of Ad26.COV2.S vaccination and SARS-CoV-2 variants. Some clones are missing from TCRdb's copy, which holds only in-frame ones; the method was immunoSEQ multiplex PCR. The top ten hold 9% to 15% of the sample, which has 350,000 to 500,000 clones, 90% seen once. The sequencing used peripheral blood, collected in a trial of Ad26.COV2.S vaccine versus placebo. The receptors come from a person between 18 and 59 years old who received the Ad26.COV2.S COVID-19 vaccine or a placebo. The CDR3 runs from the conserved cysteine through the conserved F or W. Fields, in order: J gene, D gene, V gene, clone size, CDR3 DNA, CDR3 protein. A D gene is named only where the DNA matches it firmly. The size entry is marked missing in some rows and otherwise reads once, few, many or a size class.

j_call: TRBJ2-3; d_call: -; v_call: TRBV19; clone_size: -; cdr3_nt: TGTGCCAGTAGTATAGTCGGGAGTAGCACAGATACGCAGTATTTT; cdr3_aa: CASSIVGSSTDTQYF
j_call: TRBJ1-1; d_call: -; v_call: TRBV30; clone_size: -; cdr3_nt: TGTGCCTGGAGTCGAGACAGGAACACTGAAGCTTTCTTT; cdr3_aa: CAWSRDRNTEAFF
j_call: TRBJ2-5; d_call: TRBD2; v_call: TRBV9; clone_size: -; cdr3_nt: TGTGCCAGCAGCGTAGGTAGCGGGAGAGGGGAGACCCAGTACTTC; cdr3_aa: CASSVGSGRGETQYF
j_call: TRBJ2-1; d_call: -; v_call: TRBV6-6; clone_size: -; cdr3_nt: TGTGCCAGCAGTGCGAGGGGGTCAGATGCCTACAATGAGCAGTTCTTC; cdr3_aa: CASSARGSDAYNEQFF
j_call: TRBJ2-2; d_call: TRBD1; v_call: TRBV24-1; clone_size: once; cdr3_nt: TGTGCCACCGGAGACAGGGTAAACACCGGGGAGCTGTTTTTT; cdr3_aa: CATGDRVNTGELFF
j_call: TRBJ2-7; d_call: TRBD1; v_call: TRBV5-5; clone_size: -; cdr3_nt: TGTGCCAGCAGTACACCGGGACAGGGCCCCTACGAGCAGTACTTC; cdr3_aa: CASSTPGQGPYEQYF
j_call: TRBJ1-5; d_call: TRBD1; v_call: TRBV18; clone_size: few; cdr3_nt: TGTGCCAGCTCACCAAGGACAGGAAATCAGCCCCAGCATTTT; cdr3_aa: CASSPRTGNQPQHF
j_call: TRBJ2-3; d_call: -; v_call: TRBV29-1; clone_size: once; cdr3_nt: TGCAGCGTTGGGGCCCCCTCCGGGAGTAGCACAGATACGCAGTATTTT; cdr3_aa: CSVGAPSGSSTDTQYF
j_call: TRBJ1-4; d_call: -; v_call: TRBV9; clone_size: -; cdr3_nt: TGTGCCAGCAACCTCCGCGGGGATCCTGGTGAAAAACTGTTTTTT; cdr3_aa: CASNLRGDPGEKLFF
j_call: TRBJ2-3; d_call: TRBD1; v_call: TRBV4-1; clone_size: -; cdr3_nt: TGCGCCAGCAGCCAACATGGACAGGGGATAGATACGCAGTATTTT; cdr3_aa: CASSQHGQGIDTQYF
j_call: TRBJ2-5; d_call: TRBD2; v_call: TRBV9; clone_size: -; cdr3_nt: TGTGCCAGCAGCGACCTTAGCGGGAGGGCCTTTGATCAAGAGACCCAGTACTTC; cdr3_aa: CASSDLSGRAFDQETQYF
j_call: TRBJ2-2; d_call: -; v_call: TRBV7-9; clone_size: -; cdr3_nt: TGTGCCAGCAGCACCCACCGGAGGGCCCCCGGGGAGCTGTTTTTT; cdr3_aa: CASSTHRRAPGELFF
j_call: TRBJ2-4; d_call: TRBD1; v_call: TRBV5-1; clone_size: -; cdr3_nt: TGCGCCAGCAGCATGACAGGGGCTGGGGAAAACATTCAGTACTTC; cdr3_aa: CASSMTGAGENIQYF
j_call: TRBJ1-6; d_call: TRBD1; v_call: TRBV9; clone_size: -; cdr3_nt: TGTGCCAGCAGCCCCAGGACAGGGGGGTTTTCACCCCTCCACTTT; cdr3_aa: CASSPRTGGFSPLHF
j_call: TRBJ2-7; d_call: TRBD2; v_call: TRBV6-2/TRBV6-3; clone_size: -; cdr3_nt: TGTGCCAGCAGTTACGTTCTAGCGGTAACCTACGAGCAGTACTTC; cdr3_aa: CASSYVLAVTYEQYF
j_call: TRBJ1-2; d_call: -; v_call: TRBV7-9; clone_size: -; cdr3_nt: TGTGCCAGCAGCTCTACTCTTCTCGGCTACACCTTC; cdr3_aa: CASSSTLLGYTF
j_call: TRBJ2-7; d_call: -; v_call: TRBV14; clone_size: -; cdr3_nt: TGTGCCAGCACCGGAGGGAGGGGGATTGGCAACGAGCAGTACTTC; cdr3_aa: CASTGGRGIGNEQYF
j_call: TRBJ2-7; d_call: -; v_call: TRBV10-3; clone_size: -; cdr3_nt: TGTGCCATCAGCCACAGGGAATCGGCTGGGAACGAGCAGTACTTC; cdr3_aa: CAISHRESAGNEQYF
j_call: TRBJ1-6; d_call: -; v_call: TRBV3-1/TRBV3-2; clone_size: -; cdr3_nt: TGTGCCAGCAGCCAAGACCGCGACAGGATTAATTCACCCCTCCACTTT; cdr3_aa: CASSQDRDRINSPLHF
j_call: TRBJ2-7; d_call: -; v_call: TRBV5-1; clone_size: -; cdr3_nt: TGCGCCAGCAGCTCTCTAATGCCGTCCGGGAAACAGGCCTCCTCCTACGAGCAGTACTTC; cdr3_aa: CASSSLMPSGKQASSYEQYF
j_call: TRBJ2-1; d_call: TRBD1; v_call: TRBV4-3; clone_size: -; cdr3_nt: TGCGCCAGCAGCCAAGGACAGGGACCTTACAATGAGCAGTTCTTC; cdr3_aa: CASSQGQGPYNEQFF
j_call: TRBJ2-5; d_call: -; v_call: TRBV7-9; clone_size: -; cdr3_nt: TGTGCCAGCAGCTTAGGTGGGCAGAGTCAAGAGACCCAGTACTTC; cdr3_aa: CASSLGGQSQETQYF
j_call: TRBJ2-2; d_call: -; v_call: TRBV5-1; clone_size: -; cdr3_nt: TGCGCCAGCAGCTTGGACAGGGCTGACACCGGGGAGCTGTTTTTT; cdr3_aa: CASSLDRADTGELFF
j_call: TRBJ1-5; d_call: -; v_call: TRBV6-1; clone_size: -; cdr3_nt: TGTGCCAGCAGTGAGTCGGATAAGCAGCCCCAGCATTTT; cdr3_aa: CASSESDKQPQHF
j_call: TRBJ2-2; d_call: TRBD2; v_call: TRBV11-3; clone_size: -; cdr3_nt: TGTGCCAGCAGCCCGGGACTAGCGGGAGGCGGGGAGCTGTTTTTT; cdr3_aa: CASSPGLAGGGELFF
j_call: TRBJ2-3; d_call: TRBD1; v_call: TRBV29-1; clone_size: -; cdr3_nt: TGCAGCGCAAACAGGGGGTCCACAGATACGCAGTATTTT; cdr3_aa: CSANRGSTDTQYF
j_call: TRBJ2-7; d_call: -; v_call: TRBV6-5; clone_size: -; cdr3_nt: TGTGCCAGCGGCATGAGACTACGCTACGAGCAGTACTTC; cdr3_aa: CASGMRLRYEQYF
j_call: TRBJ2-2; d_call: TRBD2; v_call: TRBV7-7; clone_size: -; cdr3_nt: TGTGCCAGCAGCCCGGGGGCTAGCGGGAGTATCGGGGAGCTGTTTTTT; cdr3_aa: CASSPGASGSIGELFF
j_call: TRBJ2-5; d_call: -; v_call: TRBV7-6; clone_size: -; cdr3_nt: TGTGCCAGCAGCTTACACCACCAAGAGACCCAGTACTTC; cdr3_aa: CASSLHHQETQYF
j_call: TRBJ1-6; d_call: -; v_call: TRBV11-3; clone_size: -; cdr3_nt: TGTGCCAGCAGCTTAGATCATCAATCACCCCTCCACTTT; cdr3_aa: CASSLDHQSPLHF
j_call: TRBJ1-2; d_call: -; v_call: TRBV29-1; clone_size: -; cdr3_nt: TGCAGCGTTGAAGTGGGCCCAGGGCGGTATGGCTACACCTTC; cdr3_aa: CSVEVGPGRYGYTF
j_call: TRBJ2-2; d_call: TRBD2; v_call: TRBV6-6; clone_size: -; cdr3_nt: TGTGCCAGCAGAAAGGACGGGGGAGGGACCGGGGAGCTGTTTTTT; cdr3_aa: CASRKDGGGTGELFF
j_call: TRBJ1-2; d_call: TRBD1; v_call: TRBV27; clone_size: -; cdr3_nt: TGTGCCAGCAGTTTAAGGGGACAGGGGCCCTATGGCTACACCTTC; cdr3_aa: CASSLRGQGPYGYTF
j_call: TRBJ1-3; d_call: -; v_call: TRBV7-2; clone_size: -; cdr3_nt: TGTGCCAGCAGCTTATATGGGACACCGGGCTCTGGAAACACCATATATTTT; cdr3_aa: CASSLYGTPGSGNTIYF
j_call: TRBJ2-3; d_call: TRBD2; v_call: TRBV20-1; clone_size: -; cdr3_nt: TGCAGTGCTAGTTCCAGCGGGAGTAACCAAGATACGCAGTATTTT; cdr3_aa: CSASSSGSNQDTQYF
j_call: TRBJ1-5; d_call: -; v_call: TRBV7-8; clone_size: -; cdr3_nt: TGTGCCAGCAGCTTAGGGCAGTATAGCAATCAGCCCCAGCATTTT; cdr3_aa: CASSLGQYSNQPQHF
j_call: TRBJ2-7; d_call: -; v_call: TRBV25-1; clone_size: -; cdr3_nt: TGTGCCAGCAGTAGGAGCGGCGAGCAGTACTTC; cdr3_aa: CASSRSGEQYF
j_call: TRBJ2-5; d_call: TRBD2; v_call: TRBV11-2; clone_size: once; cdr3_nt: TGTGCCAGCAGCCAGGGACTAGCGGGAAGGGAGACCCAGTACTTC; cdr3_aa: CASSQGLAGRETQYF
j_call: TRBJ1-3; d_call: -; v_call: TRBV28; clone_size: -; cdr3_nt: TGTGCCAGCAGCCGGACAGTCTCTGGAAACACCATATATTTT; cdr3_aa: CASSRTVSGNTIYF
j_call: TRBJ2-3; d_call: -; v_call: TRBV4-1; clone_size: -; cdr3_nt: TGCGCCAGCAGCCAAGTAGGTTTTGCGGATACGCAGTATTTT; cdr3_aa: CASSQVGFADTQYF
j_call: TRBJ2-7; d_call: -; v_call: TRBV19; clone_size: -; cdr3_nt: TGTGCCAGTAGTATCCAGGGAGCCGAGCAGTACTTC; cdr3_aa: CASSIQGAEQYF
j_call: TRBJ1-5; d_call: TRBD1; v_call: TRBV6-8; clone_size: -; cdr3_nt: TGTGCCAGCAGGCCCGGGACAGACGAAACATTCAATCAGCCCCAGCATTTT; cdr3_aa: CASRPGTDETFNQPQHF
j_call: TRBJ2-5; d_call: TRBD1; v_call: TRBV6-2/TRBV6-3; clone_size: -; cdr3_nt: TGTGCCAGCAGTTACGACAGGGTAATAGAGACCCAGTACTTC; cdr3_aa: CASSYDRVIETQYF
j_call: TRBJ2-7; d_call: TRBD1; v_call: TRBV19; clone_size: once; cdr3_nt: TGTGCCAGTAGTAAAGGACAGGGTCGGGAGCAGTACTTC; cdr3_aa: CASSKGQGREQYF
j_call: TRBJ1-2; d_call: TRBD1; v_call: TRBV4-1; clone_size: -; cdr3_nt: TGCGCCAGCAGCCAAGTGGTGGGACAGGGGATTTATGGCTACACCTTC; cdr3_aa: CASSQVVGQGIYGYTF
j_call: TRBJ2-7; d_call: TRBD2; v_call: TRBV6-2/TRBV6-3; clone_size: once; cdr3_nt: TGTGCCAGCAGTTACCGACTAGCGGGAGAGTATGAGCAGTACTTC; cdr3_aa: CASSYRLAGEYEQYF
j_call: TRBJ2-5; d_call: -; v_call: TRBV10-3; clone_size: -; cdr3_nt: TGTGCCACCAGCAGTGGGGGCCCCACTCCAGAGGCCCAGTACTTC; cdr3_aa: CATSSGGPTPEAQYF
j_call: TRBJ1-5; d_call: -; v_call: TRBV20-1; clone_size: -; cdr3_nt: TGCAGTGCTAGTGCCGGGTACGACGATCAGCCCCAGCATTTT; cdr3_aa: CSASAGYDDQPQHF